Below, 3 T cell receptor beta chains from the same sample are listed, as sequenced in a study of shared clonotypes between healthy human individuals (dated by TCRdb to 2020 to 2022). The library was prepared using the immunoSEQ multiplex PCR assay. Drawn from immuneACCESS, this table holds only the in-frame rearrangements with V and J called that TCRdb kept. Clones are partly lost; checked studies trace under half to an unresolved V gene and leave the rest unexplained. The sample contains 2 million to 2.5 million clones, about 92% of them found a single time. Jointly, the top ten make up under 0.45% of the sample. Sequenced input: naive CD4+ T cells from PBMCs. This sample's cell subset or site label indicates: CD45RA+ positively selected. These receptor sequences come from a young man in good health. Some clones in this sample may be carry-over from other donors' samples.

The genes are TRBV29-1 and TRBJ1-1, with TRBD1 matching 7 bases. The CDR3 loop spans 12 amino acids. Germline V CDR1 and CDR2: SQVTM, ANQGSEA. The V segment lost 7 bases and the J segment 6 bases; nucleotides outside the gene matches: 8. CDR3: CSGTQGVAEAFF. CDR3 nucleotide sequence: TGCAGCGGGACCCAGGGGGTCGCTGAAGCTTTCTTT.

V usage is TRBV7-3 and J usage is TRBJ2-1; 9 bases align to TRBD2. The ends lost 4 bases at V and 9 bases at J; junction bases unmatched: 13. The CDR3 extends over 16 amino acids. CDR1 SGHTA and CDR2 FQGTGA come from the germline V gene. This CDR3 reads CASSSQSDLAGVEQFF. The CDR3 nucleotides read TGTGCCAGCAGCTCCCAAAGTGACTTAGCGGGGGTTGAGCAGTTCTTC.

The count of this clone is one. This rearrangement joins TRBV5-1 to TRBJ1-2, with 9 nucleotides matching TRBD1. CDR3 length: 15 amino acids. V lost 4 bases to trimming and J lost 6 bases; unmatched junction nucleotides: 10. Germline V lookup: CDR1 SGHRS, CDR2 YFSETQ. CDR3 DNA: TGCGCCAGCAGCCCGAGAATGGGGGACAGGGATGGCTACACCTTC. This sequence encodes CASSPRMGDRDGYTF. Full variable domain (missing parts from reference TRBV5-1 and TRBJ1-2): KAGVTQTPRYLIKTRGQQVTLSCSPISGHRSVSWYQQTPGQGLQFLFEYFSETQRNKGNFPGRFSGRQFSNSRSEMNVSTLELGDSALYLCASSPRMGDRDGYTFGSGTRLTVV.